This TCR beta chain was sequenced for a study of cytomegalovirus exposure and HLA in healthy donors. Points from the study as a whole: Per a prior analysis, the majority of TCR beta V segments were productive roughly 87% or roughly 30% of the time. Across donors, presence/absence analyses took sequencing depth to be roughly uniform. CMV serostatus alone was available as immune exposure information.

This PCR relied on a set of 60 Vbeta primers and 13 Jbeta primers. Clones were sequenced by immunoSEQ multiplex PCR, and TCRdb holds only the in-frame ones, with some missing. The sample yields about 120,000 clones, about 76% seen once. This clone has more than one count but fewer than ten. Its antigen is not identified. There are 15 residues in the CDR3. Losses at the gene ends were 2 bases for V and 7 bases for J; bases not matched to a gene: 5. CDR1 is SGHVS, CDR2 FQNEAQ, per germline. The specimen sequenced was PBMCs. The chain combines TRBV7-8 with TRBJ2-1; TRBD2 aligns across 10 bases. The TCR was taken from a woman aged 40 to 50 in good health and CMV-seronegative. The CDR3 here is CASSLRSSGGNEQFF. CDR3 nucleotide sequence: TGTGCCAGCAGCTTAAGGTCTAGCGGGGGAAATGAGCAGTTCTTC.